This T cell receptor beta chain was retrieved from a study of blood T cell repertoires in COVID-19. Study-level background: The United States, Italy and Spain provided the acute and convalescent COVID-19 samples. Sources were T cells, B-cell-depleted T cells, or PBMCs; the material itself was cDNA or gDNA.

In the original workflow: Reference gene primers were amplified, and this amplification served to estimate nucleated cell counts. TCRdb's copy holds only in-frame clones and misses some; the assay was immunoSEQ multiplex PCR. V and J calls plus clone size are reproduced from that table; the DNA served to infer D and trimming. The sample carries some 190,000 clones, 84% recorded once. Germline CDR1 reads SGHKS; CDR2 reads YYEKEE (reference sequence). The CDR3 is 13 amino acids. Deletions cut 0 bases from V and 6 bases from J, with 9 bases between. Material for sequencing was peripheral blood. The V and J genes are TRBV5-5 and TRBJ1-1; no firm D call. This clonotype was sampled from a woman in her 70s with active or convalescent COVID-19. This CDR3 is CASSLGQIPEAFF. The CDR3 nucleotides read TGTGCCAGCAGCTTGGGGCAGATCCCTGAAGCTTTCTTT.